A selection of T cell receptor beta chains follows, all from one sample in a study of cytomegalovirus exposure and HLA in healthy donors. Assay used: immunoSEQ multiplex PCR; TCRdb lists only in-frame clones, some missing. The table has 120,000 or so clones, 76% seen once; the top ten hold roughly 16%. Material: PBMCs. These receptors were collected from a man in his forties or fifties in good health and CMV-seropositive. Each CDR3 is given with its conserved first and last residue. The D gene is left open where the match is weak. Clone size is stated in some rows and not others, as once, few, many or a class when expanded.

cdr3_nt: TGTGCCAGCAATCATTTGGACACCTTAGGCTACACCTTC
cdr3_aa: CASNHLDTLGYTF
j_call: TRBJ1-2
clone_size: -
v_call: TRBV6-1
cdr3_length: 13
d_call: -

cdr3_nt: TGTGCCACCAGCACCTTGGAGGGACAGGGACCCTACGAGCAGTACTTC
cdr3_aa: CATSTLEGQGPYEQYF
j_call: TRBJ2-7
clone_size: -
v_call: TRBV15
cdr3_length: 16
d_call: TRBD1

cdr3_nt: TGTGCCAGCAGCCATGGACAGGTCTCCTACAATGAGCAGTTCTTC
cdr3_aa: CASSHGQVSYNEQFF
j_call: TRBJ2-1
clone_size: -
v_call: TRBV7-6
cdr3_length: 15
d_call: TRBD1

cdr3_nt: TGTGCCAGCAGTTTGGGGAAGGTGGTAGGGAGAAATGAAAAACTGTTTTTT
cdr3_aa: CASSLGKVVGRNEKLFF
j_call: TRBJ1-4
clone_size: -
v_call: TRBV28
cdr3_length: 17
d_call: -

cdr3_nt: TGTGCCAGCAGCTTGGAAGGGGCGTCGTCAGGCGGCTACACCTTC
cdr3_aa: CASSLEGASSGGYTF
j_call: TRBJ1-2
clone_size: -
v_call: TRBV5-5
cdr3_length: 15
d_call: -

cdr3_nt: TGTGCCAGCAGTGTCGGCGGATACCTAAACTATGGCTACACCTTC
cdr3_aa: CASSVGGYLNYGYTF
j_call: TRBJ1-2
clone_size: -
v_call: TRBV2
cdr3_length: 15
d_call: -

cdr3_nt: TGTGCCAGCAGCTCCGGGACAGGAGTTAATTCACCCCTCCACTTT
cdr3_aa: CASSSGTGVNSPLHF
j_call: TRBJ1-6
clone_size: -
v_call: TRBV5-6
cdr3_length: 15
d_call: TRBD1

cdr3_nt: TGTGCCAGCAGTTCCGTACTCCGAGCAGATACGCAGTATTTT
cdr3_aa: CASSSVLRADTQYF
j_call: TRBJ2-3
clone_size: -
v_call: TRBV6-5
cdr3_length: 14
d_call: -

cdr3_nt: TGTGCCAGCAGCGTAGAGGCCAGGACTACTCCCTACGAGCAGTACTTC
cdr3_aa: CASSVEARTTPYEQYF
j_call: TRBJ2-7
clone_size: -
v_call: TRBV9
cdr3_length: 16
d_call: -

cdr3_nt: TGTGCCAGCTCACCCCAGCGAGGGGGGACTAGCGGAAACCAAGAGACCCAGTACTTC
cdr3_aa: CASSPQRGGTSGNQETQYF
j_call: TRBJ2-5
clone_size: -
v_call: TRBV18
cdr3_length: 19
d_call: TRBD2

cdr3_nt: TGTGCCACCAGCAGCACAAAGCTCGCCGGGCAGCCCCAGCATTTT
cdr3_aa: CATSSTKLAGQPQHF
j_call: TRBJ1-5
clone_size: -
v_call: TRBV15
cdr3_length: 15
d_call: -

cdr3_nt: TGTGCCAGCAGCTTAGGGGAGGGGGAGGGCACAGATACGCAGTATTTT
cdr3_aa: CASSLGEGEGTDTQYF
j_call: TRBJ2-3
clone_size: -
v_call: TRBV7-9
cdr3_length: 16
d_call: -

cdr3_nt: TGTGCCAGCAGTTTATCAACAGCTTCCTACGAGCAGTACTTC
cdr3_aa: CASSLSTASYEQYF
j_call: TRBJ2-7
clone_size: -
v_call: TRBV27
cdr3_length: 14
d_call: -

cdr3_nt: TGTGCCAGCAGCTCACTAGCGGGGGGCTTTAACACCGGGGAGCTGTTTTTT
cdr3_aa: CASSSLAGGFNTGELFF
j_call: TRBJ2-2
clone_size: -
v_call: TRBV5-6
cdr3_length: 17
d_call: TRBD2

cdr3_nt: TGTGCCAGCAGCCCGGGACAGGGGCGGGGGGGGGCAGATACGCAGTATTTT
cdr3_aa: CASSPGQGRGGADTQYF
j_call: TRBJ2-3
clone_size: few
v_call: TRBV5-4
cdr3_length: 17
d_call: -

cdr3_nt: TGCGCCAGCAGCCAAGAGGGGCAGGGTAGCGAGCAGTACTTC
cdr3_aa: CASSQEGQGSEQYF
j_call: TRBJ2-7
clone_size: -
v_call: TRBV4-1
cdr3_length: 14
d_call: -

cdr3_nt: TGTGCCAGCAGCATCGGACTAGCGGGTCCCTACGAGCAGTACTTC
cdr3_aa: CASSIGLAGPYEQYF
j_call: TRBJ2-7
clone_size: -
v_call: TRBV7-2
cdr3_length: 15
d_call: TRBD2

cdr3_nt: TGTGCCAGCAGCTTAGTAGGGACAGGGGGACACGAGCAGTACTTC
cdr3_aa: CASSLVGTGGHEQYF
j_call: TRBJ2-7
clone_size: -
v_call: TRBV7-2
cdr3_length: 15
d_call: TRBD1

cdr3_nt: TGTGCCAGCAGCCACCTCAAAGGCCAGGAAGAGACCCAGTACTTC
cdr3_aa: CASSHLKGQEETQYF
j_call: TRBJ2-5
clone_size: -
v_call: TRBV7-9
cdr3_length: 15
d_call: -

cdr3_nt: TGTGCCAGCAGTGAAACGGGACTCCTTTATCAGCCCCAGCATTTT
cdr3_aa: CASSETGLLYQPQHF
j_call: TRBJ1-5
clone_size: -
v_call: TRBV2
cdr3_length: 15
d_call: -

cdr3_nt: TGTGCCAGCAGCTTAGTGGCGGTTGAAGCTTTCTTT
cdr3_aa: CASSLVAVEAFF
j_call: TRBJ1-1
clone_size: -
v_call: TRBV7-9
cdr3_length: 12
d_call: -

cdr3_nt: TGTGCCAGTAGTGGACAGGCCTACGAGCGGTACTTC
cdr3_aa: CASSGQAYERYF
j_call: TRBJ2-7
clone_size: -
v_call: TRBV19
cdr3_length: 12
d_call: TRBD1

cdr3_nt: TGTGCCAGCAGCTTAGCGGGGGCTTCTGAAGCTTTCTTT
cdr3_aa: CASSLAGASEAFF
j_call: TRBJ1-1
clone_size: -
v_call: TRBV7-9
cdr3_length: 13
d_call: -

cdr3_nt: TGTGCCAGCAGCGAAAGGACTAGCGGGGGCTCCTACGAGCAGTACTTC
cdr3_aa: CASSERTSGGSYEQYF
j_call: TRBJ2-7
clone_size: -
v_call: TRBV7-2
cdr3_length: 16
d_call: TRBD2

cdr3_nt: TGTGCCAGCTCGCAAGGACAGGGGGCGAACACTGAAGCTTTCTTT
cdr3_aa: CASSQGQGANTEAFF
j_call: TRBJ1-1
clone_size: -
v_call: TRBV18
cdr3_length: 15
d_call: TRBD1

cdr3_nt: TGTGCCAGCAGAACAGGGGGCTCCTTCCAAGAGACCCAGTACTTC
cdr3_aa: CASRTGGSFQETQYF
j_call: TRBJ2-5
clone_size: -
v_call: TRBV19
cdr3_length: 15
d_call: TRBD1

cdr3_nt: TGTGCCAGCAGCAACGGACTAACGTCCTCTGGGGCCAACGTCCTGACTTTC
cdr3_aa: CASSNGLTSSGANVLTF
j_call: TRBJ2-6
clone_size: -
v_call: TRBV13
cdr3_length: 17
d_call: -

cdr3_nt: TGTGCCAGCAGCACACAGGGGGCCGGCGGGGAGCTGTTTTTT
cdr3_aa: CASSTQGAGGELFF
j_call: TRBJ2-2
clone_size: -
v_call: TRBV5-4
cdr3_length: 14
d_call: TRBD1

cdr3_nt: TGTGCCAGCAGTTTAACAGGGGTGAACACTGAAGCTTTCTTT
cdr3_aa: CASSLTGVNTEAFF
j_call: TRBJ1-1
clone_size: -
v_call: TRBV28
cdr3_length: 14
d_call: TRBD1

cdr3_nt: TGTGCCAGCAGCCCGCGTGTCCCCGAGCAGTACTTC
cdr3_aa: CASSPRVPEQYF
j_call: TRBJ2-7
clone_size: -
v_call: TRBV28
cdr3_length: 12
d_call: -

cdr3_nt: TGTGCCAGAAGCTTGAGGTCGGTCAGGGGTACCTCTGGGGCCAACGTCCTGACTTTC
cdr3_aa: CARSLRSVRGTSGANVLTF
j_call: TRBJ2-6
clone_size: -
v_call: TRBV5-3
cdr3_length: 19
d_call: -

cdr3_nt: TGCGCCAGCAGCCAAGATCGGGTGACAGGAGTTAACGTTGGGGGCACCATATATTTT
cdr3_aa: CASSQDRVTGVNVGGTIYF
j_call: TRBJ1-3
clone_size: -
v_call: TRBV4-3
cdr3_length: 19
d_call: -

cdr3_nt: TGTGCCAGCAGCCGTAGCGGGGGGCCGGGCTCCTACAATGAGCAGTTCTTC
cdr3_aa: CASSRSGGPGSYNEQFF
j_call: TRBJ2-1
clone_size: once
v_call: TRBV5-4
cdr3_length: 17
d_call: TRBD2

cdr3_nt: TGTGCCAGCAGCCCTTTCGGACAGGGCTACGAGCAGTACTTC
cdr3_aa: CASSPFGQGYEQYF
j_call: TRBJ2-7
clone_size: -
v_call: TRBV11-2
cdr3_length: 14
d_call: TRBD1

cdr3_nt: TGTGCCAGCAATAAGGGGCGGGGGGCCCCCCCCGGGGAGCTGTTTTTT
cdr3_aa: CASNKGRGAPPGELFF
j_call: TRBJ2-2
clone_size: -
v_call: TRBV6-6
cdr3_length: 16
d_call: TRBD2

cdr3_nt: TGTGCCAGTGGACGAAACAGGGGATTAGGCCCGTTACAAGAGACCCAGTACTTC
cdr3_aa: CASGRNRGLGPLQETQYF
j_call: TRBJ2-5
clone_size: -
v_call: TRBV7-9
cdr3_length: 18
d_call: TRBD1

cdr3_nt: TGTGCCAGCAGCTTAGGGCAGGCTAACTATGGCTACACCTTC
cdr3_aa: CASSLGQANYGYTF
j_call: TRBJ1-2
clone_size: -
v_call: TRBV7-9
cdr3_length: 14
d_call: -

cdr3_nt: TGTGCCAGCAGTAGACTGACAGTTCTCTATGGCTACACCTTC
cdr3_aa: CASSRLTVLYGYTF
j_call: TRBJ1-2
clone_size: -
v_call: TRBV6-5
cdr3_length: 14
d_call: -

cdr3_nt: TGTGCCAGCAGCGTAGGGACACCAACCTACGAGCAGTACTTC
cdr3_aa: CASSVGTPTYEQYF
j_call: TRBJ2-7
clone_size: once
v_call: TRBV9
cdr3_length: 14
d_call: -

cdr3_nt: TGTGCCAGCTCACTTGCGGGACAGGGATCAGATACGCAGTATTTT
cdr3_aa: CASSLAGQGSDTQYF
j_call: TRBJ2-3
clone_size: -
v_call: TRBV18
cdr3_length: 15
d_call: TRBD1

cdr3_nt: TGTGCCAGCAGCTTAGGACTAGGCAGGGGGACGTTCTTC
cdr3_aa: CASSLGLGRGTFF
j_call: TRBJ2-1
clone_size: -
v_call: TRBV7-2
cdr3_length: 13
d_call: -

cdr3_nt: TGTGCCAGCAGAATACAGGGTACCACAGATACGCAGTATTTT
cdr3_aa: CASRIQGTTDTQYF
j_call: TRBJ2-3
clone_size: -
v_call: TRBV28
cdr3_length: 14
d_call: -

cdr3_nt: TGTGCCAGAAGCCTAACAGGGTCAACTAATGAAAAACTGTTTTTT
cdr3_aa: CARSLTGSTNEKLFF
j_call: TRBJ1-4
clone_size: -
v_call: TRBV5-3
cdr3_length: 15
d_call: -

cdr3_nt: TGTGCCAGCAGCTTACAGGTCGGCACTGAAGCTTTCTTT
cdr3_aa: CASSLQVGTEAFF
j_call: TRBJ1-1
clone_size: -
v_call: TRBV7-8
cdr3_length: 13
d_call: -

cdr3_nt: TGCGCCAGCAGCCTAGCGGGGGGGAATGAGCAGTTCTTC
cdr3_aa: CASSLAGGNEQFF
j_call: TRBJ2-1
clone_size: -
v_call: TRBV10-1
cdr3_length: 13
d_call: TRBD2

cdr3_nt: TGTGCCAGCAGTTTAGACAGGGGTAGAAGCTACGAGCAGTACTTC
cdr3_aa: CASSLDRGRSYEQYF
j_call: TRBJ2-7
clone_size: -
v_call: TRBV28
cdr3_length: 15
d_call: TRBD1

cdr3_nt: TGTGCCAGCTCACGCACAGAGAACTATGGCTACACCTTC
cdr3_aa: CASSRTENYGYTF
j_call: TRBJ1-2
clone_size: -
v_call: TRBV18
cdr3_length: 13
d_call: -

cdr3_nt: TGTGCCAGTAGTAGTAGGGGAGGGAATGAAAAACTGTTTTTT
cdr3_aa: CASSSRGGNEKLFF
j_call: TRBJ1-4
clone_size: few
v_call: TRBV19
cdr3_length: 14
d_call: -

cdr3_nt: TGTGCCAGCAGTTCAACACAGATCAGCTATGGCTACACCTTC
cdr3_aa: CASSSTQISYGYTF
j_call: TRBJ1-2
clone_size: -
v_call: TRBV6-5
cdr3_length: 14
d_call: -

cdr3_nt: TGTGCCACTGAAACCTTACAGGGGATGGAACAGTACTTC
cdr3_aa: CATETLQGMEQYF
j_call: TRBJ2-7
clone_size: -
v_call: TRBV5-4
cdr3_length: 13
d_call: TRBD1

cdr3_nt: TGCAGCGTTGAAATCCCCCAGGGGGGCCTTAACTATGGCTACACCTTC
cdr3_aa: CSVEIPQGGLNYGYTF
j_call: TRBJ1-2
clone_size: -
v_call: TRBV29-1
cdr3_length: 16
d_call: TRBD1